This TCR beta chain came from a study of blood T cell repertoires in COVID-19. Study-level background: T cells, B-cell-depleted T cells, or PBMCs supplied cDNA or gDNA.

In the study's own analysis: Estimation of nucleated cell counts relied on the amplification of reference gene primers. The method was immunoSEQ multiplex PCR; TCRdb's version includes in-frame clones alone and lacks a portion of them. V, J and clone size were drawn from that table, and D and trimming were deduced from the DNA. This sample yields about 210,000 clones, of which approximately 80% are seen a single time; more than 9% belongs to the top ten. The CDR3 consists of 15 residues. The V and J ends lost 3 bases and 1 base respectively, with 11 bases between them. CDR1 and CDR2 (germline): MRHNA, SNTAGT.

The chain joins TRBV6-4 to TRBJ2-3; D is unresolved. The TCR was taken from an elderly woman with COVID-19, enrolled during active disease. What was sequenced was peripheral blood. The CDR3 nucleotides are TGTGCCAGCAGTGAACAGTCGTCCGGCACAGATACGCAGTATTTT. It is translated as CASSEQSSGTDTQYF.